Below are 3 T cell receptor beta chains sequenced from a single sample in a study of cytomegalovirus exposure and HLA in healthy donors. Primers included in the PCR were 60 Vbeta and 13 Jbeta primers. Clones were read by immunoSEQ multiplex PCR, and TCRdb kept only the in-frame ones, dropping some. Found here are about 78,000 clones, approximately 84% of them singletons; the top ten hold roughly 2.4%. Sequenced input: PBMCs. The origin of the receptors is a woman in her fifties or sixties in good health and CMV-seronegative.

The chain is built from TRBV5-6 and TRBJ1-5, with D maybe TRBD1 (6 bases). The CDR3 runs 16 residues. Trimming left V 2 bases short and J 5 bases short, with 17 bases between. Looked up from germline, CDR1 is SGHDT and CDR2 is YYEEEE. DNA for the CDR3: TGTGCCAGCAGCTTCAAAAGACAGGTGTGGGATCAGCCCCAGCATTTT. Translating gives CASSFKRQVWDQPQHF.

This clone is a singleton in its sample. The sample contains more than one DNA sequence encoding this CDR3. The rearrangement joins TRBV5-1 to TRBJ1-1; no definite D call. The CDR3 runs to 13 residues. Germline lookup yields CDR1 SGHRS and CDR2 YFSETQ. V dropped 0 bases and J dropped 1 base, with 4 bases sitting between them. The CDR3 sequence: CASSLDRNTEAFF. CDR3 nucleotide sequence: TGCGCCAGCAGCTTGGATAGGAACACTGAAGCTTTCTTT.

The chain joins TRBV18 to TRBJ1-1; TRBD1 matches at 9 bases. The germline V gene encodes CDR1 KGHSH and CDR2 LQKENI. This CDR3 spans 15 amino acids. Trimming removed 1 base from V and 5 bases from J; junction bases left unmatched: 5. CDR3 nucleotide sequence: TGTGCCAGCTCACCACTGGGACAGGGTGGGACTGAAGCTTTCTTT. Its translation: CASSPLGQGGTEAFF.